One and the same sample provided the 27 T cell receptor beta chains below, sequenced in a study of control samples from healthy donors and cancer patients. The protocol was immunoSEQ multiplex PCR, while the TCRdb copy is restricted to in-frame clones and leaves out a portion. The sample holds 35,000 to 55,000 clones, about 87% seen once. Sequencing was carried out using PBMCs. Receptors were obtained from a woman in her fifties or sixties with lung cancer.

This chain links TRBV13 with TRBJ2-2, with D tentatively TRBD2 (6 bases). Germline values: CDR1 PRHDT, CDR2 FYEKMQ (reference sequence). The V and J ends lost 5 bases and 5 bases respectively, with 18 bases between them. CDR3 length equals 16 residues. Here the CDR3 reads CASSVIGGTLTGELFF. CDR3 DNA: TGTGCCAGCAGCGTTATCGGGGGTACCCTTACCGGGGAGCTGTTTTTT.

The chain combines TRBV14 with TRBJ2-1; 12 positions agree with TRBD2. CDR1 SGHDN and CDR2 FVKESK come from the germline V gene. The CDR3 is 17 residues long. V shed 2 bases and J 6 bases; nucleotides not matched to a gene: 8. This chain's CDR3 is CASSQYPSGRAVNEQFF. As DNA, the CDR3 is TGTGCCAGCAGCCAATACCCTAGCGGGAGGGCAGTCAATGAGCAGTTCTTC.

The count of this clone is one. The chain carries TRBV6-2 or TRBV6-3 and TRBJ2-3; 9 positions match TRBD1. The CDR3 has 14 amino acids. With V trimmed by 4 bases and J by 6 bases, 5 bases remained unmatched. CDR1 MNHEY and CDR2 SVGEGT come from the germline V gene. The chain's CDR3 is CASSSTGGGDTQYF. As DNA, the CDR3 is TGTGCCAGCAGTTCCACAGGGGGCGGCGATACGCAGTATTTT.

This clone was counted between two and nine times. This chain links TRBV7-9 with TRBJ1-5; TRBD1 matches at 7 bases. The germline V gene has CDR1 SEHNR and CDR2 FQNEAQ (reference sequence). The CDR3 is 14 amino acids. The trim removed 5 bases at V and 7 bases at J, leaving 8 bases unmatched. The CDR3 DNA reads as TGTGCCAGCAGCCCAGGGGGGTTGGTCCAGCCCCAGCATTTT. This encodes CASSPGGLVQPQHF.

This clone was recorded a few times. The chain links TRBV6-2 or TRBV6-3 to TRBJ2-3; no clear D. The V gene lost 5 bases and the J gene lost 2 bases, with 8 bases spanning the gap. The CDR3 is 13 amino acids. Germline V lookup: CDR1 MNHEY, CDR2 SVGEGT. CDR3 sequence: CASSLESTDTQYF. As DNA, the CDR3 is TGTGCCAGCAGTCTAGAATCCACAGATACGCAGTATTTT.

The CDR3 here is CSGSRDNNSPLHF. The CDR3 DNA sequence: TGCAGCGGATCCCGGGATAATAATTCACCCCTCCACTTT. The V call is TRBV29-1, the J call TRBJ1-6, with D uncertain. The CDR3 spans 13 residues. V was pared by 7 bases and J by 5 bases, with 12 bases between. CDR1 is SQVTM and CDR2 is ANQGSEA in the germline V gene.

The CDR3 loop is CASSLRQSRYEQYF. As DNA, the CDR3 is TGTGCCAGCAGTTTAAGGCAGTCACGCTACGAGCAGTACTTC. The V call is TRBV27, the J call TRBJ2-7; no firm D call. The V end was cut by 2 bases, the J end by 3 bases, with 11 bases between. The CDR3 is 14 residues long. Germline assignment: CDR1 MNHEY and CDR2 SMNVEV (reference sequence).

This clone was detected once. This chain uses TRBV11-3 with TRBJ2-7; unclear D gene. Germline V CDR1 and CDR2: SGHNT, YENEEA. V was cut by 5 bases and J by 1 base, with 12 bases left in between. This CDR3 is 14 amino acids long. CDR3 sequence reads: CASSRTLRSYEQYF. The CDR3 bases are TGTGCCAGCAGCCGCACTTTGAGGTCCTACGAGCAGTACTTC.

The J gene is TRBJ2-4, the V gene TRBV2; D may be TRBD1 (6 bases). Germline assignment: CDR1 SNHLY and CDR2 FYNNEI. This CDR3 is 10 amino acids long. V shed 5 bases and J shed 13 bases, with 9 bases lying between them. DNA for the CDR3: TGTGCCAGCAGTTTGACAGGACAGTACTTC. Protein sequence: CASSLTGQYF.

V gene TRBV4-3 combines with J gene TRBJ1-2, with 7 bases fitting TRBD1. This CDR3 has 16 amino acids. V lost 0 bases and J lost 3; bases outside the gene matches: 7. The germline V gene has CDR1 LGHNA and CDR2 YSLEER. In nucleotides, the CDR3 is TGCGCCAGCAGCCAAGATAAAGGGGGCGCCGACTATGGCTACACCTTC. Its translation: CASSQDKGGADYGYTF.

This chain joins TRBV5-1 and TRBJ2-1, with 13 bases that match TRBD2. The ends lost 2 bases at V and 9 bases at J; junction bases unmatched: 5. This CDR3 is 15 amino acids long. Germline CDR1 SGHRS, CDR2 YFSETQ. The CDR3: CASSFGLAGVAEQFF. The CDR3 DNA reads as TGCGCCAGCAGCTTCGGACTAGCGGGAGTAGCTGAGCAGTTCTTC.

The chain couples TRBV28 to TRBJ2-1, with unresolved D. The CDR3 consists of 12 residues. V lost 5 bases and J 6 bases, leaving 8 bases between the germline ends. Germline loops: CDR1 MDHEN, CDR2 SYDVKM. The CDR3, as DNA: TGTGCCAGCAGTAAGACACCCAATGAGCAGTTCTTC. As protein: CASSKTPNEQFF.

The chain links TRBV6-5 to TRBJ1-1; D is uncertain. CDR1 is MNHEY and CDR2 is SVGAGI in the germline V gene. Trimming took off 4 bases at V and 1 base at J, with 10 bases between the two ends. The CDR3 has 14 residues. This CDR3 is CASSFSGPNTEAFF. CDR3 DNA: TGTGCCAGCAGTTTTTCTGGTCCGAACACTGAAGCTTTCTTT.

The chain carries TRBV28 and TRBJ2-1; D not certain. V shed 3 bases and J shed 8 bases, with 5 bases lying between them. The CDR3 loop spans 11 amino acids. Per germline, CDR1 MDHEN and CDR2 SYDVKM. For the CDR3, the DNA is TGTGCCAGCAGTTTTTTCGATGAGCAGTTCTTC. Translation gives CASSFFDEQFF.

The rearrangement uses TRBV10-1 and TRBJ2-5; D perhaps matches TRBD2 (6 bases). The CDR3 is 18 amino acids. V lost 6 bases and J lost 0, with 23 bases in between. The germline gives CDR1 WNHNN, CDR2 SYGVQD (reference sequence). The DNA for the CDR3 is TGCGCCAGCAGGGGGGGTGTCCGAAAGGAAGCGTACCAAGAGACCCAGTACTTC. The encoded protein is CASRGGVRKEAYQETQYF.

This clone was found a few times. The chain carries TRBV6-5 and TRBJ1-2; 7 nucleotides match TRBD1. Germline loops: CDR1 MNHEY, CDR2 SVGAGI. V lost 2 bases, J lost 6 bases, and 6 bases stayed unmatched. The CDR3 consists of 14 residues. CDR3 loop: CASSYQGGEHGYTF. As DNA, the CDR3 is TGTGCCAGCAGTTACCAGGGGGGTGAGCATGGCTACACCTTC.

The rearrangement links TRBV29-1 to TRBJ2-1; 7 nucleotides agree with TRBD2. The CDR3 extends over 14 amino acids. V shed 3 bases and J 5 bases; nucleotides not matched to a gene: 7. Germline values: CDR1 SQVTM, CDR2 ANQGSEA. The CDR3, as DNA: TGCAGCGTTGACTACAGCGGGGTAAACAATGAGCAGTTCTTC. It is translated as CSVDYSGVNNEQFF.

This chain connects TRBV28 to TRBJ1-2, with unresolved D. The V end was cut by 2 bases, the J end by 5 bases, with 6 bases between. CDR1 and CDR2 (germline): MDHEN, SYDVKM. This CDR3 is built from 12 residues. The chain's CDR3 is CASSLQAYGYTF. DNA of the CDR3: TGTGCCAGCAGTTTACAAGCTTATGGCTACACCTTC.

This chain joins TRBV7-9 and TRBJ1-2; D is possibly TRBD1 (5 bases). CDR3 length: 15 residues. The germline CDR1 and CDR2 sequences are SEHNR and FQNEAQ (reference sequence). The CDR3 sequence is CDAAGTSLTFYGYTF. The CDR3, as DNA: TGTGATGCAGCGGGGACCAGCCTTACTTTCTATGGCTACACCTTC.

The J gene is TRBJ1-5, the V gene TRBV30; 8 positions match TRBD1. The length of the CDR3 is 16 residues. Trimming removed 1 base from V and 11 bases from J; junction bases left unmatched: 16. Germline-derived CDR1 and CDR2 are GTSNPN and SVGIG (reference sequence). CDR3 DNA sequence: TGTGCCTGGAGTGGACCGGGGACAGGACTACTCATGGCCCAGCATTTT. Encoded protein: CAWSGPGTGLLMAQHF.

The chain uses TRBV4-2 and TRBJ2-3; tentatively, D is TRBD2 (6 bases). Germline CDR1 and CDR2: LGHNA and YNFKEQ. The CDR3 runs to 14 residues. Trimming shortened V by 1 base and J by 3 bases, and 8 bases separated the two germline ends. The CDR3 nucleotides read TGTGCCAGCAGCCAAGCCGGGAGTACAGATACGCAGTATTTT. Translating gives CASSQAGSTDTQYF.

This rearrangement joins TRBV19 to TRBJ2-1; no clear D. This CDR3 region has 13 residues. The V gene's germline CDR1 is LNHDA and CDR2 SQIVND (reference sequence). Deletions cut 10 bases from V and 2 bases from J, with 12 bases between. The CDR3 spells CATYKLPYNEQFF. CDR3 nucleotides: TGTGCCACCTACAAACTCCCCTACAATGAGCAGTTCTTC.

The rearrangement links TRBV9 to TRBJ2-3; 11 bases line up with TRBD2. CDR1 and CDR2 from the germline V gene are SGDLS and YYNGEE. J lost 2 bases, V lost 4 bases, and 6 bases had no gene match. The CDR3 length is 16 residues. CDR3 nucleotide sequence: TGTGCCAGCAGCCCGGGGACTAGCGGAGACACAGATACGCAGTATTTT. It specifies CASSPGTSGDTDTQYF.

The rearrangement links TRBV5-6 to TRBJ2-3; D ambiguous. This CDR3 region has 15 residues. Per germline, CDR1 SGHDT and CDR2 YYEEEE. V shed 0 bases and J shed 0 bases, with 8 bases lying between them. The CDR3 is CASSLDYYSTDTQYF. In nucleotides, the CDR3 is TGTGCCAGCAGCTTGGACTATTATAGCACAGATACGCAGTATTTT. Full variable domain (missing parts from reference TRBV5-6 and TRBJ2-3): DAGVTQSPTHLIKTRGQQVTLRCSPKSGHDTVSWYQQALGQGPQFIFQYYEEEERQRGNFPDRFSGHQFPNYSSELNVNALLLGDSALYLCASSLDYYSTDTQYFGPGTRLTVL.

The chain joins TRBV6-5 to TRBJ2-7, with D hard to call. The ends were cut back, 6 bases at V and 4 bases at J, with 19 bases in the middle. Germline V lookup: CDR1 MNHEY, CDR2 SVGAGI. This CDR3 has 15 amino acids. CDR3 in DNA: TGTGCCAGCAGCCGCCGCCTTTTGAGTTGGTACGAGCAGTACTTC. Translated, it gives CASSRRLLSWYEQYF.

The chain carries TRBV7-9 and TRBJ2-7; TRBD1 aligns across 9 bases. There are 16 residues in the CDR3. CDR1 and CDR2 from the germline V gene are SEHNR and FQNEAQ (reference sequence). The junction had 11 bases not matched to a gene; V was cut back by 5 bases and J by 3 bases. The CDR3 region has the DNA TGTGCCAGCAGCCCGGGGTTAACAGGGGGCCTCTACGAGCAGTACTTC. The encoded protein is CASSPGLTGGLYEQYF. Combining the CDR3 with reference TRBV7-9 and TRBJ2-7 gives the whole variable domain DTGVSQNPRHKITKRGQNVTFRCDPISEHNRLYWYRQTLGQGPEFLTYFQNEAQLEKSRLLSDRFSAERPKGSFSTLEIQRTEQGDSAMYLCASSPGLTGGLYEQYFGPGTRLTVT.

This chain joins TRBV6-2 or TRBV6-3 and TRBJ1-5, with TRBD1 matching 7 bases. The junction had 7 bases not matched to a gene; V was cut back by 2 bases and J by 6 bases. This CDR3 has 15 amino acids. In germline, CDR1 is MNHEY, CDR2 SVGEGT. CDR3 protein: CASSYSRDSLQPQHF. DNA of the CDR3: TGTGCCAGCAGTTACAGCCGGGACAGTCTTCAGCCCCAGCATTTT.